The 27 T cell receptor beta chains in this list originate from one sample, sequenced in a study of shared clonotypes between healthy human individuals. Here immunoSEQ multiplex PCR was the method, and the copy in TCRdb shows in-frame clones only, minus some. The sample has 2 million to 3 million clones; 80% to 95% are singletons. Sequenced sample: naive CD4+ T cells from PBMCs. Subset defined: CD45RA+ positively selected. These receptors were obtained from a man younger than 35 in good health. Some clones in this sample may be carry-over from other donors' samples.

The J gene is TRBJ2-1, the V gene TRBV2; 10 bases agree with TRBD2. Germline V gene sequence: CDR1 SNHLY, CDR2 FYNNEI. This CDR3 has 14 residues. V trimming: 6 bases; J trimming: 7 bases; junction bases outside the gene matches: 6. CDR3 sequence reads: CASRRPSGRNEQFF. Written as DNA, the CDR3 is TGTGCCAGCAGGCGGCCTAGCGGGAGAAATGAGCAGTTCTTC. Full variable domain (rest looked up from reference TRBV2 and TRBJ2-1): EPEVTQTPSHQVTQMGQEVILRCVPISNHLYFYWYRQILGQKVEFLVSFYNNEISEKSEIFDDQFSVERPDGSNFTLKIRSTKLEDSAMYFCASRRPSGRNEQFFGPGTRLTVL.

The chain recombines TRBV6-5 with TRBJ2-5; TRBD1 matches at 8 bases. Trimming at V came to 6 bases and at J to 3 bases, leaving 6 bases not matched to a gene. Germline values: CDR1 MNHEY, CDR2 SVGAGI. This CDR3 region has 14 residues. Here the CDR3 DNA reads TGTGCCAGCAGGGCACCAGGGGGCGAAGAGACCCAGTACTTC. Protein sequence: CASRAPGGEETQYF.

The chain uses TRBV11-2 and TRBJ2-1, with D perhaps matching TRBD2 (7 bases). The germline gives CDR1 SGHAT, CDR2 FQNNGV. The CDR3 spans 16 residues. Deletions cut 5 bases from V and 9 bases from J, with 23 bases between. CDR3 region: CASSNPEGGRATEQFF. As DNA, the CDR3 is TGTGCCAGCAGCAATCCCGAGGGGGGGAGGGCCACTGAGCAGTTCTTC.

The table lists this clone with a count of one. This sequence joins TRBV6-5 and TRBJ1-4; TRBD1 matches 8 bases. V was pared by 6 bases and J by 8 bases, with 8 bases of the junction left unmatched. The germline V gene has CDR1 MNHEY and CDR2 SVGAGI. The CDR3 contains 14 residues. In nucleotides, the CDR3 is TGTGCCAGCAGACCGGACAGGGCTGTCGAAAAACTGTTTTTT. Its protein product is CASRPDRAVEKLFF.

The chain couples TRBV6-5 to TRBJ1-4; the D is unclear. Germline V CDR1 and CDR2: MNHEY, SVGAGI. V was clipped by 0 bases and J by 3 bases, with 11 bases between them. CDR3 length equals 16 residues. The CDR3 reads CASSYSLGAPNEKLFF. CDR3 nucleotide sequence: TGTGCCAGCAGTTACTCGCTGGGTGCGCCTAATGAAAAACTGTTTTTT.

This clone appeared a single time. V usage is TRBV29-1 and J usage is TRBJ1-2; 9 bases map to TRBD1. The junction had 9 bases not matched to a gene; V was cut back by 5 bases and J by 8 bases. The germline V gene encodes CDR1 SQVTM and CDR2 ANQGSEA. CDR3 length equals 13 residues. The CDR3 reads CSVFRQGVFGYTF. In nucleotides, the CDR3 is TGCAGCGTTTTTAGACAGGGGGTGTTCGGCTACACCTTC.

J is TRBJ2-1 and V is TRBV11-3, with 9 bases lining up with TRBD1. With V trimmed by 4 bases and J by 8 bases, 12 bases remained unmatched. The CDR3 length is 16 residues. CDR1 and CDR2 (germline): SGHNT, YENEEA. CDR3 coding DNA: TGTGCCAGCAGCTCGGGCGGGACAGGGAAAGGGGATGAGCAGTTCTTC. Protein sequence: CASSSGGTGKGDEQFF.

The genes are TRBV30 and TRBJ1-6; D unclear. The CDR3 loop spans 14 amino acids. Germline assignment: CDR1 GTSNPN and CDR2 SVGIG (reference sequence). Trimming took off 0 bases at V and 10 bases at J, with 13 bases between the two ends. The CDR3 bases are TGTGCCTGGAGTGTAATCGGGCTCCAATCACCCCTCCACTTT. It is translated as CAWSVIGLQSPLHF. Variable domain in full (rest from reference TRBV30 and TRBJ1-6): SQTIHQWPATLVQPVGSPLSLECTVEGTSNPNLYWYRQAAGRGLQLLFYSVGIGQISSEVPQNLSASRPQDRQFILSSKKLLLSDSGFYLCAWSVIGLQSPLHFGNGTRLTVT.

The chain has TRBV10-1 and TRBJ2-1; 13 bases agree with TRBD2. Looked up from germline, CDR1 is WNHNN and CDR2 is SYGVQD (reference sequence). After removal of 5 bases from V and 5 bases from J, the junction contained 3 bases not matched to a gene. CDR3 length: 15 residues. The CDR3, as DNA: TGCGCCAGCAGTTACACTAGCGGGAGGGACAATGAGCAGTTCTTC. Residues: CASSYTSGRDNEQFF.

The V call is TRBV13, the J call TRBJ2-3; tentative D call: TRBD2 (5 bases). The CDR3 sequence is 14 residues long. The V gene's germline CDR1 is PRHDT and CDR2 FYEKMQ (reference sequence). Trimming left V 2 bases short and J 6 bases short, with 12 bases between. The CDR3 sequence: CASSLRSERDTQYF. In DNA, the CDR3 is TGTGCCAGCAGCTTACGAAGTGAGCGGGATACGCAGTATTTT.

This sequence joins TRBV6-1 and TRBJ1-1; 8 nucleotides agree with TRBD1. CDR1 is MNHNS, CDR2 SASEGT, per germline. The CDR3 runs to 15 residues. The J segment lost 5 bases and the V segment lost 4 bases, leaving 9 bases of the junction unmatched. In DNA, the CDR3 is TGTGCCAGCAGTGCTCAGGGGGCTGGGAGTACTGAAGCTTTCTTT. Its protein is CASSAQGAGSTEAFF.

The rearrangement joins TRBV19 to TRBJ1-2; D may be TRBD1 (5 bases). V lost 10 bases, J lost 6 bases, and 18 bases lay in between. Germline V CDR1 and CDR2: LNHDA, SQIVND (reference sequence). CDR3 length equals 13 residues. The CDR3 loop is CATGFEGVHGYTF. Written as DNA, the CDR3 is TGTGCCACCGGTTTTGAAGGGGTCCATGGCTACACCTTC. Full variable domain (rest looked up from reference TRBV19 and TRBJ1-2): DGGITQSPKYLFRKEGQNVTLSCEQNLNHDAMYWYRQDPGQGLRLIYYSQIVNDFQKGDIAEGYSVSREKKESFPLTVTSAQKNPTAFYLCATGFEGVHGYTFGSGTRLTVV.

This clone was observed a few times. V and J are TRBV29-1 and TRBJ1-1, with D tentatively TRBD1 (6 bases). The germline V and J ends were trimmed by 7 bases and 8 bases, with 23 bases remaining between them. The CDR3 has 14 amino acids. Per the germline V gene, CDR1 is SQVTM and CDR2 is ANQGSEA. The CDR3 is CSAHRVPMEYEAFF. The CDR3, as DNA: TGCAGCGCCCACAGGGTGCCGATGGAATACGAAGCTTTCTTT.

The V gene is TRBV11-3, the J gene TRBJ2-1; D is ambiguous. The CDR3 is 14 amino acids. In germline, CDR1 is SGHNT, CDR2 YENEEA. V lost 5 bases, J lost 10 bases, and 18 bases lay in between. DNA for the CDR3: TGTGCCAGCAGCCTGGCCCCCTTTGTCGAGGAGCAGTTCTTC. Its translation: CASSLAPFVEEQFF.

This chain's CDR3 is CASGLVLGATYNEQFF. The CDR3 DNA follows: TGTGCTAGTGGTTTGGTACTGGGGGCTACATACAATGAGCAGTTCTTC. V usage is TRBV12-5 and J usage is TRBJ2-1; weak D call: TRBD1 (6 bases). The CDR3 sequence is 16 residues long. The germline V gene has CDR1 LGHNT and CDR2 FRNRAP. Trimming shortened V by 0 bases and J by 4 bases, and 13 bases separated the two germline ends.

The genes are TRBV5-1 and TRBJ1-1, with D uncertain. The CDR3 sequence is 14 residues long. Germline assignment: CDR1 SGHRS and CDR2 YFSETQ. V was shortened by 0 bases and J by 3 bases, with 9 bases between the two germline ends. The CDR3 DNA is TGCGCCAGCAGCTTGGCTCGGCTGGACACTGAAGCTTTCTTT. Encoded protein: CASSLARLDTEAFF. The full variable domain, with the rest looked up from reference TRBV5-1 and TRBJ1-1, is KAGVTQTPRYLIKTRGQQVTLSCSPISGHRSVSWYQQTPGQGLQFLFEYFSETQRNKGNFPGRFSGRQFSNSRSEMNVSTLELGDSALYLCASSLARLDTEAFFGQGTRLTVV.

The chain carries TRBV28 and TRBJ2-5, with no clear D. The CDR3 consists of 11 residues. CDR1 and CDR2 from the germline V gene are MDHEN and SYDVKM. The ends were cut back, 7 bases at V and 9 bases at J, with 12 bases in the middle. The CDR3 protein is CASTNVGSQYF. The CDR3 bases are TGTGCCAGCACCAATGTAGGGTCCCAGTACTTC.

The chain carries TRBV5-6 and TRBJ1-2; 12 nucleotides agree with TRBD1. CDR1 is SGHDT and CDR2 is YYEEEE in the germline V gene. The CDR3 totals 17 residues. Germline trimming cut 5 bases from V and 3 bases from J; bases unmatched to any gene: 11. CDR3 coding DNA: TGTGCCAGCAGTCCAACGGGACAGGGGGCAATGGACTATGGCTACACCTTC. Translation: CASSPTGQGAMDYGYTF.

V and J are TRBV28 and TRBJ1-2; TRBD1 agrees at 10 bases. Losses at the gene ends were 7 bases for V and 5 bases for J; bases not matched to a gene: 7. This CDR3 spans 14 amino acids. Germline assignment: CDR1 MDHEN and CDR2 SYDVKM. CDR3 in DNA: TGTGCCAGCACCCACGGGGGACAGGGGTATGGCTACACCTTC. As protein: CASTHGGQGYGYTF.

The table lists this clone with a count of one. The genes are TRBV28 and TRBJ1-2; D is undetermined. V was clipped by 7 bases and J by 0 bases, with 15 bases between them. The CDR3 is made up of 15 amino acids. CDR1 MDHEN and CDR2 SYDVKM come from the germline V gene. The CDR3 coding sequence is TGTGCCAGCACCACCCGAGGGTGGGCTAACTATGGCTACACCTTC. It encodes CASTTRGWANYGYTF.

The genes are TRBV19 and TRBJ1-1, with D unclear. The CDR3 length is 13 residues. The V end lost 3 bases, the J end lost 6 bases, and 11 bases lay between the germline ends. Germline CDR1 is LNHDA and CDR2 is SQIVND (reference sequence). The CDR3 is CASSIRLVAEAFF. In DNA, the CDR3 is TGTGCCAGTAGTATCCGCTTGGTGGCTGAAGCTTTCTTT.

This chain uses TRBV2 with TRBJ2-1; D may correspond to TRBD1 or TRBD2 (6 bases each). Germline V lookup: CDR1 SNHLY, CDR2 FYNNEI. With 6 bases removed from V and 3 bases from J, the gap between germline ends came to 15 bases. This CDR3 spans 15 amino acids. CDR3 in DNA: TGTGCCAGCAGAGGGGGGCAGGGTAACTACAATGAGCAGTTCTTC. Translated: CASRGGQGNYNEQFF.

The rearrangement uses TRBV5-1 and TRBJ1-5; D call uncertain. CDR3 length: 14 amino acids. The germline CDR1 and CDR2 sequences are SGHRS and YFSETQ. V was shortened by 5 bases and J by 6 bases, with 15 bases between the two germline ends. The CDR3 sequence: CASRPNGVGQPQHF. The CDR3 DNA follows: TGCGCCAGCAGACCGAACGGGGTTGGTCAGCCCCAGCATTTT.

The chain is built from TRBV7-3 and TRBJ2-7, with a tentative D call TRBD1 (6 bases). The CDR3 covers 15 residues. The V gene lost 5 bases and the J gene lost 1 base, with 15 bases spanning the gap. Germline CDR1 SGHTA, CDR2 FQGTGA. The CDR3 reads CASSLGRGGSYEQYF. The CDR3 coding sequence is TGTGCCAGCAGCCTAGGGAGAGGGGGTTCCTACGAGCAGTACTTC.

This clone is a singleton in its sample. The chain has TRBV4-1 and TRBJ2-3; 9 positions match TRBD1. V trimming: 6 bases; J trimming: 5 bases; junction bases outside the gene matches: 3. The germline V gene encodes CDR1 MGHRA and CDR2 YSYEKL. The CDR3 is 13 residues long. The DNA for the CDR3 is TGCGCCAGCAGACAGGGGGCAGGAGATACGCAGTATTTT. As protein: CASRQGAGDTQYF.

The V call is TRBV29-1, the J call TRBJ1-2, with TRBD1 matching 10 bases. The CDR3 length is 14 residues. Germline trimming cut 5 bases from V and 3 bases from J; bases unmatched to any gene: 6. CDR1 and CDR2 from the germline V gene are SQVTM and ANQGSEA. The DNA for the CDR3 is TGCAGCGTTCGAGGACAGGGGGTCGACTATGGCTACACCTTC. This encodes CSVRGQGVDYGYTF.

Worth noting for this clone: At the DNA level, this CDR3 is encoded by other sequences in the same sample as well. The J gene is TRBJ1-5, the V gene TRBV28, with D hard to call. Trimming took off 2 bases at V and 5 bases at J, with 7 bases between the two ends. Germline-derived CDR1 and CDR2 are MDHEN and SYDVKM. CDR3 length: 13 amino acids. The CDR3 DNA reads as TGTGCCAGCAGTTTAGTTGGGGATCAGCCCCAGCATTTT. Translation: CASSLVGDQPQHF.